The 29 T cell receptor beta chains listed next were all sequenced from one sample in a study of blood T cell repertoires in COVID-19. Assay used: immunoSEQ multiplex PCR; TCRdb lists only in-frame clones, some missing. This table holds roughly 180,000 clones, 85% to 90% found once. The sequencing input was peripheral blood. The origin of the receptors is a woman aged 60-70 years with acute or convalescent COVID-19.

The CDR3 DNA sequence: TGCGCCAGCAGCCCAGCGGGGAGCACAGATACGCAGTATTTT. As protein: CASSPAGSTDTQYF. The V call is TRBV10-1, the J call TRBJ2-3; the match to TRBD2 covers 7 bases. Germline V gene data show CDR1 as WNHNN and CDR2 as SYGVQD (reference sequence). The CDR3 totals 14 residues. With V trimmed by 6 bases and J by 0 bases, 3 bases remained unmatched.

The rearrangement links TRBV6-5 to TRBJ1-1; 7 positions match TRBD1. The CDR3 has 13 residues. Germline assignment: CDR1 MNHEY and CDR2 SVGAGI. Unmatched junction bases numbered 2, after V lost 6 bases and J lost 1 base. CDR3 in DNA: TGTGCCAGCAGCAGACAGGGGAACACTGAAGCTTTCTTT. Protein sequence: CASSRQGNTEAFF.

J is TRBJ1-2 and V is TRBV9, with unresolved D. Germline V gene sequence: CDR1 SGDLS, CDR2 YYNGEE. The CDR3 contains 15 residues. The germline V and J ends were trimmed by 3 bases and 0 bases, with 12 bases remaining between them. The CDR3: CASSAPPGANYGYTF. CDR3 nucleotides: TGTGCCAGCAGCGCGCCCCCCGGAGCTAACTATGGCTACACCTTC.

Written as DNA, the CDR3 is TGTGCCAGCAGCTTTAGTATTCAGGGTATGAACACTGAAGCTTTCTTT. Residues: CASSFSIQGMNTEAFF. The chain employs TRBV5-5 and TRBJ1-1, with D perhaps matching TRBD1 (5 bases). This CDR3 has 16 residues. V lost 2 bases and J 0 bases, leaving 14 bases between the germline ends. Germline-derived CDR1 and CDR2 are SGHKS and YYEKEE (reference sequence).

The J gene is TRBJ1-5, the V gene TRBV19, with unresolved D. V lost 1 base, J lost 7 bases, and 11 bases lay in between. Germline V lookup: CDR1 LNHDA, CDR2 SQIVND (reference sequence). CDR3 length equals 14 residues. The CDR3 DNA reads TGTGCCAGTAGTATAGGGCAGGCAGGACAGCCCCAGCATTTT. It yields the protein CASSIGQAGQPQHF.

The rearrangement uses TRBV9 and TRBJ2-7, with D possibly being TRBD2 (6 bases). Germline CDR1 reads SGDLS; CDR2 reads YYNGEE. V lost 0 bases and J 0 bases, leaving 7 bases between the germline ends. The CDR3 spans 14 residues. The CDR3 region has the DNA TGTGCCAGCAGCGTAGGGACTAACTCCTACGAGCAGTACTTC. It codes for CASSVGTNSYEQYF.

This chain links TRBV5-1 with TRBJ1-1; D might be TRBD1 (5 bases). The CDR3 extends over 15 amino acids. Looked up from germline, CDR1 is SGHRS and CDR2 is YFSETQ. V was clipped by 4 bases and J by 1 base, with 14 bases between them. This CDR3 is CASSPRVGGNTEAFF. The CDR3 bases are TGCGCCAGCAGCCCGCGCGTGGGGGGGAACACTGAAGCTTTCTTT.

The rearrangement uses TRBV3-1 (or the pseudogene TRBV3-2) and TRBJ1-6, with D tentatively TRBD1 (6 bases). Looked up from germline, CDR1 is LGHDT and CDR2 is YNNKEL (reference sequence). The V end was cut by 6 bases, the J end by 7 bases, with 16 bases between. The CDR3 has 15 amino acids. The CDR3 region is CASRGGAPPNSPLHF. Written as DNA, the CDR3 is TGTGCCAGCAGAGGGGGGGCGCCCCCGAATTCACCCCTCCACTTT.

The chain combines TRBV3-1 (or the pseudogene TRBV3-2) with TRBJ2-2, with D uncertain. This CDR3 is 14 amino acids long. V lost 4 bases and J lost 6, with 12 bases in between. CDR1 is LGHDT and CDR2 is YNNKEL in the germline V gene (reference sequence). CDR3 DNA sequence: TGTGCCAGCAGCCGTCTGACAAGCCCCGGGGAGCTGTTTTTT. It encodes CASSRLTSPGELFF.

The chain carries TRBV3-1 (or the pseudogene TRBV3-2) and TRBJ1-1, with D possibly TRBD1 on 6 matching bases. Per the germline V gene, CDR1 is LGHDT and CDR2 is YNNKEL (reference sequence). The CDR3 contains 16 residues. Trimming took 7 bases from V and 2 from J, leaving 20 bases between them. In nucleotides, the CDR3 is TGTGCCAGCACGCTAGGGGCAGGGGTTATTAACACTGAAGCTTTCTTT. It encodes CASTLGAGVINTEAFF.

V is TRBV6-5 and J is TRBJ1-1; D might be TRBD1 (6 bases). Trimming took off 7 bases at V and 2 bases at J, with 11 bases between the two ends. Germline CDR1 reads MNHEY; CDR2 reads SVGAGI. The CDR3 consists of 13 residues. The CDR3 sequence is CASTEGENTEAFF. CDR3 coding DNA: TGTGCCAGCACAGAGGGGGAAAACACTGAAGCTTTCTTT.

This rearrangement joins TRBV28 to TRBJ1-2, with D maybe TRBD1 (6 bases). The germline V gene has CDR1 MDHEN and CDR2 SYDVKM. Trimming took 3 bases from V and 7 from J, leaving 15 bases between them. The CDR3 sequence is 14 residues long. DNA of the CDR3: TGTGCCAGCAGTTTGACGGGGGGCGCTGCTGGCTACACCTTC. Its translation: CASSLTGGAAGYTF.

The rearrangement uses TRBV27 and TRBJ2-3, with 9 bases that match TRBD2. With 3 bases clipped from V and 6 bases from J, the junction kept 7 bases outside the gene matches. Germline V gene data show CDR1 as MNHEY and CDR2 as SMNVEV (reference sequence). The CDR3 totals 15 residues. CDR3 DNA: TGTGCCAGCAGTTTGTGGCGGGAGGGCCTCGATACGCAGTATTTT. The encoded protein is CASSLWREGLDTQYF.

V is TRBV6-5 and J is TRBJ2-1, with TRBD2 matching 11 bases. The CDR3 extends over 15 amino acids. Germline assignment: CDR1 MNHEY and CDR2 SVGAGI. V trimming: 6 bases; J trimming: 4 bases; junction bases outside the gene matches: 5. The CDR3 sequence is CASRSGTSGYNEQFF. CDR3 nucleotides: TGTGCCAGCAGGTCCGGGACTAGCGGATACAATGAGCAGTTCTTC.

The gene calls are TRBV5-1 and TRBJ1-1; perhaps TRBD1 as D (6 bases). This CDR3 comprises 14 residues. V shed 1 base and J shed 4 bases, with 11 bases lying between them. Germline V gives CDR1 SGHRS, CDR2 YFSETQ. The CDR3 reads CASSLQGLSTEAFF. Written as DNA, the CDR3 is TGCGCCAGCAGCTTGCAGGGGTTGAGCACTGAAGCTTTCTTT.

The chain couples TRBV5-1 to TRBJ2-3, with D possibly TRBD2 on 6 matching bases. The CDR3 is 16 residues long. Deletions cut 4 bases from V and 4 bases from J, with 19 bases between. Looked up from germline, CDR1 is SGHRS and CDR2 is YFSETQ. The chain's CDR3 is CASSTGDFVKADTQYF. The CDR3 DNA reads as TGCGCCAGCAGCACCGGGGACTTTGTTAAGGCAGATACGCAGTATTTT.

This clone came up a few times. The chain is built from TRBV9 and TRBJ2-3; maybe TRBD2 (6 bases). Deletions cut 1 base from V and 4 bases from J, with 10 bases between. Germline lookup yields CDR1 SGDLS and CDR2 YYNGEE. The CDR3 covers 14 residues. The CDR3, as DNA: TGTGCCAGCAGCGTACGGGAGCTCTCAGATACGCAGTATTTT. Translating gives CASSVRELSDTQYF.

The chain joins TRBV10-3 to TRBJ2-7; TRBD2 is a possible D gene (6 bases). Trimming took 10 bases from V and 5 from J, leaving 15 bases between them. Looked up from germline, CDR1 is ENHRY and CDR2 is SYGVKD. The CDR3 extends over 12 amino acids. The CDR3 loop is CATLGGGDEQYV. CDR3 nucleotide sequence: TGTGCCACGTTGGGGGGTGGTGACGAGCAGTACGTC.

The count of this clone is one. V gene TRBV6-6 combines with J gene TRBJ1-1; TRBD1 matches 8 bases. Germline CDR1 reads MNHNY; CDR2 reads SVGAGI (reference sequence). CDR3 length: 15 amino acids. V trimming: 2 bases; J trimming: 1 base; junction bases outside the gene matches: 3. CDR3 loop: CASSYTTGGNTEAFF. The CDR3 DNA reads TGTGCCAGCAGTTACACTACAGGGGGGAACACTGAAGCTTTCTTT.

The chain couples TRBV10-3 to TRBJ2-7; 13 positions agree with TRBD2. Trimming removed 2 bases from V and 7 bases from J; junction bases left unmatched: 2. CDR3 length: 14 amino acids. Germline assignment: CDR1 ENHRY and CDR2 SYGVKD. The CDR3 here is CAISEGLAGVEQYF. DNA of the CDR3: TGTGCCATCAGTGAGGGACTAGCGGGAGTTGAGCAGTACTTC.

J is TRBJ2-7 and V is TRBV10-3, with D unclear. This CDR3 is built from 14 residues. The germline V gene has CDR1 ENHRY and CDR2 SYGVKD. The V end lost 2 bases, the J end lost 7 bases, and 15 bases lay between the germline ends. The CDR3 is CAISEGVVSGEQYV. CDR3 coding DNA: TGTGCCATCAGTGAGGGAGTGGTGTCGGGTGAGCAGTACGTC.

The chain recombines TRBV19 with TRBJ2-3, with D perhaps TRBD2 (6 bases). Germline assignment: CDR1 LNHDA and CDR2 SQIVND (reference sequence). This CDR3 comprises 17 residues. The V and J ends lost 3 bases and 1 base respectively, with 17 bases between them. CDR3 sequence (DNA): TGTGCCAGTAGTATCCTCGGACTGGGAGGAGGCACAGATACGCAGTATTTT. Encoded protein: CASSILGLGGGTDTQYF.

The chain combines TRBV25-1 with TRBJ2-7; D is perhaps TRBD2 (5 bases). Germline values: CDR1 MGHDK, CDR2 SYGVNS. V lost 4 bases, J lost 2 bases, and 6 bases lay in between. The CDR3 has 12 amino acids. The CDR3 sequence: CASSGTPYEQYF. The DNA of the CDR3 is TGTGCCAGCAGTGGGACTCCCTACGAGCAGTACTTC.

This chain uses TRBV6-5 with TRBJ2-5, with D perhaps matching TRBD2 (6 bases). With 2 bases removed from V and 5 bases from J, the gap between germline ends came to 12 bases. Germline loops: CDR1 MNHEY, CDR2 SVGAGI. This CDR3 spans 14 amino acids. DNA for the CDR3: TGTGCCAGCAGTTACGGGCAAGGGAGGGAGACCCAGTACTTC. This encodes CASSYGQGRETQYF.

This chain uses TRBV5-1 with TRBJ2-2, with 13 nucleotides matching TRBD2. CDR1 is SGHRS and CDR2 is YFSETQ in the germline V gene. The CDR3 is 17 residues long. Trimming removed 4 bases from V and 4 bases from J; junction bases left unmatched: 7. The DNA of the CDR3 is TGCGCCAGCAGCCTTGGGGGACTAGCGGGACCCACCGGGGAGCTGTTTTTT. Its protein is CASSLGGLAGPTGELFF.

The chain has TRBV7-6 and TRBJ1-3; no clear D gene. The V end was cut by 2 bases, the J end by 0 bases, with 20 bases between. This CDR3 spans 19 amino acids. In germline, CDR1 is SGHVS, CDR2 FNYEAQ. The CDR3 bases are TGTGCCAGCAGCTTATGGCAAGGAGGCCCTCGAACCTCTGGAAACACCATATATTTT. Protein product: CASSLWQGGPRTSGNTIYF.

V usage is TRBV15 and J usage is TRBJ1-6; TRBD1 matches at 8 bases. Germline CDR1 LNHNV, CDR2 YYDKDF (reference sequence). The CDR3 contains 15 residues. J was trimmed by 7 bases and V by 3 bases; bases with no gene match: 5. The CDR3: CATSRIGTGNSPLHF. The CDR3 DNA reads TGTGCCACCAGCAGGATCGGGACAGGCAATTCACCCCTCCACTTT.

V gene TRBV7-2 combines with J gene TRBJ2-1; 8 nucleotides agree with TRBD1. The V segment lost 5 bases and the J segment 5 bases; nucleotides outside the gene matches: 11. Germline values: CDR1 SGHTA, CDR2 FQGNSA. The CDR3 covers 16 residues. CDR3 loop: CASSPRGHMLDNEQFF. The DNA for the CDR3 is TGTGCCAGCAGCCCCAGGGGGCATATGTTGGACAATGAGCAGTTCTTC.

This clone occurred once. The CDR3 region has the DNA TGCGCCAGCAGCTTGGCCAGACAGGGGTCTGGCTACACCTTC. Translating gives CASSLARQGSGYTF. The chain carries TRBV5-1 and TRBJ1-2; 8 bases align to TRBD1. Trimming cost V 0 bases and J 7 bases; bases outside gene matches: 5. Per germline, CDR1 SGHRS and CDR2 YFSETQ. This CDR3 has 14 residues.